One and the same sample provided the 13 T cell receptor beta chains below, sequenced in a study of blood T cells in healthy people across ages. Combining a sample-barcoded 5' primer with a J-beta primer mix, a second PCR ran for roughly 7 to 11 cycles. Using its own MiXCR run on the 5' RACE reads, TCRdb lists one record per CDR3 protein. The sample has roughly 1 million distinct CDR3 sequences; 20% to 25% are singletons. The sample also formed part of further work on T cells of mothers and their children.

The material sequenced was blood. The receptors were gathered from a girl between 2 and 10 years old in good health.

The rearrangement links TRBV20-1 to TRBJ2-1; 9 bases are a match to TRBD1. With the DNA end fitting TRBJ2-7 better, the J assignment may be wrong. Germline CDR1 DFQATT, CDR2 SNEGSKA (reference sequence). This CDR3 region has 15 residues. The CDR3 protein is CSAREAQGAMDEQYF. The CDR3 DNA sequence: TGCAGTGCTAGAGAGGCACAGGGGGCCATGGACGAGCAGTACTTC.

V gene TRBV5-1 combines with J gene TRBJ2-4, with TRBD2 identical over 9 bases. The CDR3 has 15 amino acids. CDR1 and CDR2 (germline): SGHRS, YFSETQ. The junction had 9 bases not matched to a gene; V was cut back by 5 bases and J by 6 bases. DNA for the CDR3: TGCGCCAGCAGAACCGATAGAGCGGGGGGAAACATTCAGTACTTC. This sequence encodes CASRTDRAGGNIQYF.

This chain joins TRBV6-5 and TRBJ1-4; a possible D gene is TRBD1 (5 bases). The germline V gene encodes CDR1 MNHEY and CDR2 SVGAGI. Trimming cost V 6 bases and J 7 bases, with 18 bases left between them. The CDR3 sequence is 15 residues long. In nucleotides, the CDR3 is TGTGCCAGCAGCAAACTCGAAACCCAGGGTGAAAAACTGTTTTTT. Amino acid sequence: CASSKLETQGEKLFF.

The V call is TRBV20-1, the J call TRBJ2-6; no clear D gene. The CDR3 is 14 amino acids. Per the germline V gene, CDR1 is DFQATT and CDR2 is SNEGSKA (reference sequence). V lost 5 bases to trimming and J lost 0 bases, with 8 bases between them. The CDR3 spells CSAGPSSGANVLTF. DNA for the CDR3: TGCAGTGCTGGACCGAGCTCTGGGGCCAACGTCCTGACTTTC.

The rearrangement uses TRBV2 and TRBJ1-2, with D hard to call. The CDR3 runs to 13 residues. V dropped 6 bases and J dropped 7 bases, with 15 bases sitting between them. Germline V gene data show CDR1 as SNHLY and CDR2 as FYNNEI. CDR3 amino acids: CASSATTEGGYTF. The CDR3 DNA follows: TGTGCCAGCAGCGCCACTACGGAGGGTGGCTACACCTTC.

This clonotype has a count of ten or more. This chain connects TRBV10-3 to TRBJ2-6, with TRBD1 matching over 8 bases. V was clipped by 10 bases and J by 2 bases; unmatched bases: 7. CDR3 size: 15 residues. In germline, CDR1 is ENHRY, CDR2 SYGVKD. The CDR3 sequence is CATDAGGTGANVLTF. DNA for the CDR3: TGTGCCACGGACGCAGGGGGCACTGGGGCCAACGTCCTGACTTTC.

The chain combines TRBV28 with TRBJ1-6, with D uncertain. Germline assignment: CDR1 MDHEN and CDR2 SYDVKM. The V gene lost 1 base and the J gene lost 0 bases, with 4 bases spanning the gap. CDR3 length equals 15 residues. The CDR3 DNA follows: TGTGCCAGCAGTTTATTCCTCTCCTATAATTCACCCCTCCACTTT. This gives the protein CASSLFLSYNSPLHF.

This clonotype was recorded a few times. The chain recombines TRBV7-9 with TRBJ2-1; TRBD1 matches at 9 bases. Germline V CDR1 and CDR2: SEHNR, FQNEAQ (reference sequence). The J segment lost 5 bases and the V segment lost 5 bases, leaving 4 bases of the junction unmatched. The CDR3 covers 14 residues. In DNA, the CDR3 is TGTGCCAGCAGCGACCGGGACAGGGACAATGAGCAGTTCTTC. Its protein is CASSDRDRDNEQFF.

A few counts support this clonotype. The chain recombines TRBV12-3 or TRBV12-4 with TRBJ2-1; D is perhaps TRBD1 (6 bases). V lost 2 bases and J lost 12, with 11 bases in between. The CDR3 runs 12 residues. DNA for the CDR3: TGTGCCAGCAGTTTAAGGACAGAGGGGCAGTTCTTC. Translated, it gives CASSLRTEGQFF.

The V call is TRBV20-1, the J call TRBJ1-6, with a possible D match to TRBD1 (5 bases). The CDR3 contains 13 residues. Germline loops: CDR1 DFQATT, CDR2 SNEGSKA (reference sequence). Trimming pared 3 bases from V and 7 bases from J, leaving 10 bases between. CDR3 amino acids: CSASDSFNSPLHF. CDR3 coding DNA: TGCAGTGCTAGTGACAGTTTCAATTCACCCCTCCACTTT.

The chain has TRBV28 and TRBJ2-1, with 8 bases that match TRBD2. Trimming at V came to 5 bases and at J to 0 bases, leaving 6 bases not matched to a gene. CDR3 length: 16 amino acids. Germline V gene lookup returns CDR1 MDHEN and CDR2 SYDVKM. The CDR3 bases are TGTGCCAGCAGTACGATAAGCGGGAGCTCCTACAATGAGCAGTTCTTC. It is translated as CASSTISGSSYNEQFF.

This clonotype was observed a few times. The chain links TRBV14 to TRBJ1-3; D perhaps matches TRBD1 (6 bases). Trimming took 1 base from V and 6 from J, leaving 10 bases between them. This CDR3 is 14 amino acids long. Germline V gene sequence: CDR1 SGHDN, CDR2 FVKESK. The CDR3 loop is CASSQVAGVNTIYF. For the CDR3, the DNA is TGTGCCAGCAGCCAAGTGGCAGGGGTAAACACCATATATTTT.

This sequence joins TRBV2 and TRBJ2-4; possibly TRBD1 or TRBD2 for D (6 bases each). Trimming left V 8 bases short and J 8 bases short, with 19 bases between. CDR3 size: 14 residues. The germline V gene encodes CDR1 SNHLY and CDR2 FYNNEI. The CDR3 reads CASGRDGGGDIQYF. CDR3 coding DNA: TGTGCCAGCGGACGGGACGGAGGGGGAGACATTCAGTACTTC.